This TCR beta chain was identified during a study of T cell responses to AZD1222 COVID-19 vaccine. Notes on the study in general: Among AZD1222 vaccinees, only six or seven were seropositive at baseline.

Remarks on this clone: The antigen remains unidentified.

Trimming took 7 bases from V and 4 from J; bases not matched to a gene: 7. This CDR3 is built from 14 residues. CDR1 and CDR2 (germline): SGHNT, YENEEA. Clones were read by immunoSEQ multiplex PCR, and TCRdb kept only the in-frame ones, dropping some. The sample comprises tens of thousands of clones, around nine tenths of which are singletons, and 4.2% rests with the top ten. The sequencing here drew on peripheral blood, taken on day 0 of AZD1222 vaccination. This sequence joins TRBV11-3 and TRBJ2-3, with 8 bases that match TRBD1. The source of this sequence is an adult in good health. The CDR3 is CASNKQGGPDTQYF. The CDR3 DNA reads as TGTGCCAGCAACAAACAGGGGGGCCCAGATACGCAGTATTTT. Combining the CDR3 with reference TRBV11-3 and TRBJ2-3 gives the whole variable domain EAGVVQSPRYKIIEKKQPVAFWCNPISGHNTLYWYLQNLGQGPELLIRYENEEAVDDSQLPKDRFSAERLKGVDSTLKIQPAELGDSAVYLCASNKQGGPDTQYFGPGTRLTVL.